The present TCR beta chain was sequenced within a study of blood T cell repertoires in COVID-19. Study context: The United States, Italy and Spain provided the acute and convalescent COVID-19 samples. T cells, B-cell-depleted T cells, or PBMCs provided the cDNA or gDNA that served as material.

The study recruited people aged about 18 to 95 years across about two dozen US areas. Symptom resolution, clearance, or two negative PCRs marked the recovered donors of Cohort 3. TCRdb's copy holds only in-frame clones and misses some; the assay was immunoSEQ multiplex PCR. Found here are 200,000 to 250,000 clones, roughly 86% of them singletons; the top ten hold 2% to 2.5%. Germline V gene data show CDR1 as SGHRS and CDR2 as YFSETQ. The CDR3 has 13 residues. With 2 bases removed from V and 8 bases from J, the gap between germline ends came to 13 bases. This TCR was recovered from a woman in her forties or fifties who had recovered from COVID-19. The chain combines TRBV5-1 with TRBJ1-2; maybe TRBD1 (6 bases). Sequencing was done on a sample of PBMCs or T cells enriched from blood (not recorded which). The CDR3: CASSLAGVGGYTF. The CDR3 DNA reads TGCGCCAGCAGCTTAGCAGGGGTTGGCGGCTACACCTTC.